These T cell receptor beta chains were read from a single sample in a study of shared clonotypes between healthy human individuals. TCRdb keeps only in-frame clones here, not all; method: immunoSEQ multiplex PCR. The sample contains 1,400,000 or so clones, less than 99% of which appear only once. Sequences were obtained from naive CD4+ T cells sorted from blood. These receptor sequences come from a man aged 30-40 years in good health. The CDR3 runs from the conserved cysteine through the conserved F or W. Each record gives: V gene, D gene, J gene, CDR3 protein, CDR3 DNA. D genes are given only for firm matches.

v_call: TRBV4-1; d_call: -; j_call: TRBJ1-5; cdr3_aa: CASSQGTENQPQHF; cdr3_nt: TGCGCCAGCAGCCAAGGGACGGAGAATCAGCCCCAGCATTTT
v_call: TRBV2; d_call: -; j_call: TRBJ2-1; cdr3_aa: CASSEARDAGGSEQFF; cdr3_nt: TGTGCCAGCAGTGAAGCGCGGGACGCCGGCGGATCGGAGCAGTTCTTC
v_call: TRBV7-3; d_call: -; j_call: TRBJ2-2; cdr3_aa: CASSLAGPNTGELFF; cdr3_nt: TGTGCCAGCAGCTTAGCAGGGCCTAACACCGGGGAGCTGTTTTTT
v_call: TRBV29-1; d_call: -; j_call: TRBJ2-1; cdr3_aa: CSVDVDVSYNEQFF; cdr3_nt: TGCAGCGTTGATGTAGACGTCTCCTACAATGAGCAGTTCTTC
v_call: TRBV6-1; d_call: -; j_call: TRBJ2-1; cdr3_aa: CASAAPGSEQFF; cdr3_nt: TGTGCCAGCGCTGCACCGGGCAGTGAGCAGTTCTTC
v_call: TRBV30; d_call: TRBD2; j_call: TRBJ2-1; cdr3_aa: CAWSPPGLAGQQFF; cdr3_nt: TGTGCCTGGAGTCCCCCGGGACTAGCGGGACAGCAGTTCTTC
v_call: TRBV2; d_call: TRBD1; j_call: TRBJ1-1; cdr3_aa: CASSVRTGWFDTEAFF; cdr3_nt: TGTGCCAGCAGTGTCCGGACAGGGTGGTTTGACACTGAAGCTTTCTTT
v_call: TRBV5-1; d_call: -; j_call: TRBJ1-1; cdr3_aa: CASSPGPGNTEAFF; cdr3_nt: TGCGCCAGCAGCCCTGGCCCTGGGAACACTGAAGCTTTCTTT
v_call: TRBV28; d_call: -; j_call: TRBJ2-7; cdr3_aa: CASSLSGEQYF; cdr3_nt: TGTGCCAGCAGTTTATCCGGGGAGCAGTACTTC
v_call: TRBV5-5; d_call: -; j_call: TRBJ2-7; cdr3_aa: CASSLGRGTTYEQYF; cdr3_nt: TGTGCCAGCAGCTTGGGCCGGGGCACAACTTACGAGCAGTACTTC